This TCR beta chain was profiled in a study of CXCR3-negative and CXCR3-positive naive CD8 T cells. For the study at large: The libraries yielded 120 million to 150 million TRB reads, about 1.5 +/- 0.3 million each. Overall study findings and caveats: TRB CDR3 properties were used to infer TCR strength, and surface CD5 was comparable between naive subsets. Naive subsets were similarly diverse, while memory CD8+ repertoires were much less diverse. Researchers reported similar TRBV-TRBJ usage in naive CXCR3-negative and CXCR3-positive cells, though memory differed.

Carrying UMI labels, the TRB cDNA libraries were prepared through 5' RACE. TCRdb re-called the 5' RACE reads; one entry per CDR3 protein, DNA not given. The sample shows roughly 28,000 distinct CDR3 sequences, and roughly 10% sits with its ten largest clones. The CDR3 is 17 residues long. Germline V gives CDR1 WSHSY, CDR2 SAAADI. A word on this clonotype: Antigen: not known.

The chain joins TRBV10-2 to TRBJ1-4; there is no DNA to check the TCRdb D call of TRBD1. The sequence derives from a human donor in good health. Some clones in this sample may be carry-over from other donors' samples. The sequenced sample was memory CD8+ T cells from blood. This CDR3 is CASSEWFTGGVNEKLFF.